This record covers a single T cell receptor (beta chain). Its antigen remains unidentified. This may come from a read error, since a much larger clone is one base off. Rearranged V-D-J TRB sequences were amplified with a mixed TRB-A/B primer pool. MiXCR, applied by TCRdb to the multiplex PCR reads, yields one record per CDR3 protein. The table includes roughly 9,100 distinct CDR3 sequences, 25% to 40% detected once. The data derive from a study of T cell repertoires in aging, cancer and after chemotherapy. Across the study: Repeat sampling of healthy donors over several months to years showed clear clonal overlap. Broader study findings: Immunological memory after chemotherapy cannot be judged from the repertoire data. Rebound thymic output was suggested by rising median generation probability during chemotherapy in each cancer cohort.

The template was genomic DNA from peripheral blood, not RNA. Germline V lookup: CDR1 SQVTM, CDR2 ANQGSEA. The CDR3 contains 12 residues. Trimming at V came to 4 bases and at J to 8 bases, leaving 8 bases not matched to a gene. Sample: blood. The TCR originated in a human donor in good health. The chain joins TRBV29-1 to TRBJ2-7, with TRBD1 matching 7 bases. The CDR3: CSVVRGKGKQYF. The CDR3 nucleotides are TGCAGCGTTGTCAGGGGGAAGGGCAAGCAGTACTTC.